The 16 T cell receptor beta chains below come from one sample, sequenced in a study of a mutant IDH1 vaccine in newly diagnosed glioma. Noted time point: baseline, week 1 (first vaccination visit). This sample's treatment: pre-vaccination baseline after standard-of-care therapy. TCRdb's table, derived via immunoSEQ multiplex PCR, lists solely in-frame clones and lacks some. The table includes some 21,000 clones, 70% to 85% detected once. Sequencing used PBMCs, obtained from a glioma patient treated with radiotherapy, temozolomide or both. The receptors stem from a man between 40 and 49 years old with glioma.

The chain recombines TRBV4-1 with TRBJ2-3; D may be TRBD2 (6 bases). The CDR3 has 22 residues. Germline CDR1 and CDR2: MGHRA and YSYEKL. Trimming pared 4 bases from V and 1 base from J, leaving 33 bases between. The CDR3 loop is CASSPSAAGYSREWKGTDTQYF. Here the CDR3 DNA reads TGCGCCAGCAGCCCGAGCGCAGCCGGTTATTCTCGGGAGTGGAAAGGCACAGATACGCAGTATTTT.

V usage is TRBV6-6 and J usage is TRBJ1-2; possible D gene TRBD1, 5 bases. Trimming left V 6 bases short and J 2 bases short, with 13 bases between. The V gene's germline CDR1 is MNHNY and CDR2 SVGAGI (reference sequence). The CDR3 has 14 amino acids. The CDR3 loop is CASSRRGENYGYTF. The CDR3 DNA follows: TGTGCCAGCAGCCGCCGGGGGGAGAACTATGGCTACACCTTC.

This clone came up a few times. CDR3 protein: CACKKSLAFF. CDR3 DNA sequence: TGTGCCTGTAAAAAGAGCCTAGCTTTCTTT. This chain connects TRBV30 to TRBJ1-1; D not resolved. The V end lost 6 bases, the J end lost 10 bases, and 12 bases lay between the germline ends. CDR1 is GTSNPN and CDR2 is SVGIG in the germline V gene (reference sequence). This CDR3 is built from 10 residues.

The table lists this clone with a few counts. The chain couples TRBV19 to TRBJ1-1; no firm D call. Trimming pared 3 bases from V and 0 bases from J, leaving 8 bases between. CDR1 and CDR2 (germline): LNHDA, SQIVND (reference sequence). This CDR3 is built from 14 residues. The CDR3 sequence is CASSIVVMNTEAFF. For the CDR3, the DNA is TGTGCCAGTAGTATTGTGGTTATGAACACTGAAGCTTTCTTT.

The chain has TRBV29-1 and TRBJ1-1; TRBD1 agrees at 10 bases. CDR3 length equals 13 residues. Germline CDR1 is SQVTM and CDR2 is ANQGSEA. V was pared by 7 bases and J by 5 bases, with 7 bases of the junction left unmatched. The CDR3 DNA sequence: TGCAGCGCCGGGACAGGGGAGGGAACTGAAGCTTTCTTT. Amino acids: CSAGTGEGTEAFF.

The gene calls are TRBV10-3 and TRBJ2-5; 10 bases are shared with TRBD2. Germline V CDR1 and CDR2: ENHRY, SYGVKD. After removal of 0 bases from V and 5 bases from J, the junction contained 12 bases not matched to a gene. The CDR3 is 18 residues long. This CDR3 is CAISESKTASGGEETQYF. The CDR3 DNA follows: TGTGCCATCAGTGAGTCGAAGACCGCTAGCGGGGGTGAGGAGACCCAGTACTTC.

This chain links TRBV7-2 with TRBJ1-6; D gene unclear. V was clipped by 5 bases and J by 0 bases, with 17 bases between them. The CDR3 spans 18 residues. Per germline, CDR1 SGHTA and CDR2 FQGNSA. Here the CDR3 DNA reads TGTGCCAGCAGCCCCCGGACTCCTACGAGCTCCTATAATTCACCCCTCCACTTT. Protein product: CASSPRTPTSSYNSPLHF.

Of note for this clone: A junction boundary mismatches the germline segment, possibly from a read error. V is TRBV29-1 and J is TRBJ2-3, with 11 positions matching TRBD2. CDR1 SQVTM and CDR2 ANQGSEA come from the germline V gene. This CDR3 contains 15 residues. CDR3 in DNA: TGCAGCGTAGAAGGGACTAGCGGTTACACAGATACGCAGTATTTT. Translated: CSVEGTSGYTDTQYF.

The chain uses TRBV19 and TRBJ2-7, with TRBD2 matching 7 bases. Trimming took 5 bases from V and 2 from J; bases not matched to a gene: 9. The germline V gene has CDR1 LNHDA and CDR2 SQIVND (reference sequence). This CDR3 contains 15 residues. The CDR3 DNA reads TGTGCCAGTAGTGTCAGAACTAGCGCAGCCTACGAGCAGTACTTC. Translation gives CASSVRTSAAYEQYF. Full variable domain (outside the CDR3, taken from reference TRBV19 and TRBJ2-7): DGGITQSPKYLFRKEGQNVTLSCEQNLNHDAMYWYRQDPGQGLRLIYYSQIVNDFQKGDIAEGYSVSREKKESFPLTVTSAQKNPTAFYLCASSVRTSAAYEQYFGPGTRLTVT.

The gene calls are TRBV28 and TRBJ2-5; 8 nucleotides agree with TRBD1. The J segment lost 2 bases and the V segment lost 5 bases, leaving 4 bases of the junction unmatched. The CDR3 has 14 residues. Germline CDR1 and CDR2: MDHEN and SYDVKM. In DNA form, the CDR3 reads TGTGCCAGCAGTCCAGGGACAGGTCAAGAGACCCAGTACTTC. Amino acid sequence: CASSPGTGQETQYF.

The table lists this clone with a few counts. The chain employs TRBV6-5 and TRBJ1-6; D is unresolved. The length of the CDR3 is 14 residues. The germline CDR1 and CDR2 sequences are MNHEY and SVGAGI. Between the trimmed V and J ends, which lost 5 bases and 10 bases, there was a span of 15 bases. The CDR3 sequence is CASSPDIQISPLHF. Here the CDR3 DNA reads TGTGCCAGCAGTCCTGACATCCAAATCTCACCCCTCCACTTT.

This clone was seen just once. The chain joins TRBV6-1 to TRBJ2-2; D is possibly TRBD2 (5 bases). In germline, CDR1 is MNHNS, CDR2 SASEGT. V lost 4 bases and J 6 bases, leaving 18 bases between the germline ends. CDR3 length: 16 residues. The CDR3 DNA reads TGTGCCAGCAGTGTGGGCACCGGGGTCTCCGCCGGGGAGCTGTTTTTT. Protein sequence: CASSVGTGVSAGELFF.

The rearrangement links TRBV28 to TRBJ1-6; no definite D call. The CDR3 runs to 15 residues. The V end was cut by 3 bases, the J end by 7 bases, with 13 bases between. Germline V gives CDR1 MDHEN, CDR2 SYDVKM. In DNA, the CDR3 is TGTGCCAGCAGTTTTCCCCAGGTTGCCAATTCACCCCTCCACTTT. This translates into CASSFPQVANSPLHF.

The J gene is TRBJ1-2, the V gene TRBV6-5, with a tentative D call TRBD1 (6 bases). CDR1 is MNHEY and CDR2 is SVGAGI in the germline V gene. Trimming stripped 2 bases from V and 6 bases from J, with 10 bases between. The CDR3 contains 13 residues. CDR3 amino acids: CASSYGQNHGYTF. The CDR3 DNA is TGTGCCAGCAGTTACGGACAGAATCATGGCTACACCTTC.

This clone has more than one count but fewer than ten. This chain connects TRBV19 to TRBJ1-1; D is possibly TRBD1 (6 bases). The germline V and J ends were trimmed by 0 bases and 5 bases, with 7 bases remaining between them. The CDR3 is 13 residues long. The V gene's germline CDR1 is LNHDA and CDR2 SQIVND (reference sequence). The chain's CDR3 is CASSIEQGTEAFF. In DNA form, the CDR3 reads TGTGCCAGTAGTATAGAGCAGGGGACTGAAGCTTTCTTT.

The V call is TRBV6-6, the J call TRBJ1-1, with a tentative D call TRBD1 (5 bases). This CDR3 is 15 amino acids long. The V end lost 0 bases, the J end lost 3 bases, and 11 bases lay between the germline ends. Germline lookup yields CDR1 MNHNY and CDR2 SVGAGI (reference sequence). CDR3 coding DNA: TGTGCCAGCAGTTACTCGGGCAGGGACCACACTGAAGCTTTCTTT. It specifies CASSYSGRDHTEAFF.